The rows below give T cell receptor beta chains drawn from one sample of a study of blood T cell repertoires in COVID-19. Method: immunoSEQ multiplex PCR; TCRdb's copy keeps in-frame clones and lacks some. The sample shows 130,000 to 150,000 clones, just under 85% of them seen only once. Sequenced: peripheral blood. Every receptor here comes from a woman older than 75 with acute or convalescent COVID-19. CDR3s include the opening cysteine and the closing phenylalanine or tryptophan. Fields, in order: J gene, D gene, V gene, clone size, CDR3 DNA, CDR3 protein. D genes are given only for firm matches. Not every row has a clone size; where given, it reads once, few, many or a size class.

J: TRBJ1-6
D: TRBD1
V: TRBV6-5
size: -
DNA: TGTGCCACCGCCTACCAGGGACAGGGAAATTCACCCCTCCACTTT
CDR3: CATAYQGQGNSPLHF

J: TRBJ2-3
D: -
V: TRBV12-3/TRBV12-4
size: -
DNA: TGTGCCAGCAGCCCCTTCACAGATACGCAGTATTTT
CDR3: CASSPFTDTQYF

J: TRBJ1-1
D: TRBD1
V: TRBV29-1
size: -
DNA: TGCAGCGCGGACATGGACAGGCGACCTGAAGCTTTCTTT
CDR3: CSADMDRRPEAFF

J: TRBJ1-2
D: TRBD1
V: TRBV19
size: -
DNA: TGTGCCAGTAGTACCCCAGGGGGGCCTCGGGGAGGCTATGGCTACACCTTC
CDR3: CASSTPGGPRGGYGYTF

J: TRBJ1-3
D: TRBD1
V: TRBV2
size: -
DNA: TGTGCCAGCAGAGGGGGCTCCCGGGCCATGGGAAACACCATATATTTT
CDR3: CASRGGSRAMGNTIYF

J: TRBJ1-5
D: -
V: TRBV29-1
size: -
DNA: TGCAGCGTTGGGGAGGGCAATCAGCCCCAGCATTTT
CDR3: CSVGEGNQPQHF

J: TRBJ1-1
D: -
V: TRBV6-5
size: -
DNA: TGTGCCAGTCCCTCGGTAAGGGGCTCTGAAGCTTTCTTT
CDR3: CASPSVRGSEAFF

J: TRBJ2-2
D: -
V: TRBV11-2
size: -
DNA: TGTGCCAGCAGCTTCAGCGGCGTTGTCGGGGAGCTGTTTTTT
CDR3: CASSFSGVVGELFF

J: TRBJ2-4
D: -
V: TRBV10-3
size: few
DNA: TGTGCCATCAGTGAGTCGACCGCTAACCGGGGAGACATTCAGTACTTC
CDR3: CAISESTANRGDIQYF

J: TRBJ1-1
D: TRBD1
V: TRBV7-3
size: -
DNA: TGTGCCAGCAGGCGGACAGGGAACACTGAAGCTTTCTTT
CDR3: CASRRTGNTEAFF

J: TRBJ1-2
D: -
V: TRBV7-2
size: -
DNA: TGTGCCAGCAGCCTTGGCCAGGGCCTTAACTATGGCTACACCTTC
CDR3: CASSLGQGLNYGYTF

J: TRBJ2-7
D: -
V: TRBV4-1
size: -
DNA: TGCGCCAGCAGCCAAGTGGTGGCGGGGGCCCTCTACGAGCAGTACTTC
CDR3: CASSQVVAGALYEQYF

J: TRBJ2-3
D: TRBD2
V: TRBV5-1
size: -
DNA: TGCGCCAGCAGCTTGGATGGGACTAGCGGGGGGACCACAGATACGCAGTATTTT
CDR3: CASSLDGTSGGTTDTQYF

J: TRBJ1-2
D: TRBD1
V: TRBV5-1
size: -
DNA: TGCGCCAGCAGCTCCCAATTACAGGGGGGATTTGAGGGACCCTATGGCTACACCTTC
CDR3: CASSSQLQGGFEGPYGYTF

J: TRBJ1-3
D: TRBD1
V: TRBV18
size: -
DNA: TGTGCCAGCCTCACGGGGACAGCAGGAAACACCATATATTTT
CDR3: CASLTGTAGNTIYF

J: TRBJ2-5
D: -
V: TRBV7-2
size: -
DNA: TGTGCCAGCAGCTTAGGGTGGCTCCAAGAGACCCAGTACTTC
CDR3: CASSLGWLQETQYF

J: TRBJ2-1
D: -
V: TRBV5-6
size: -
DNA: TGTGCCAGCAGCCCACTGGCTAGTGGTAATGAGCAGTTCTTC
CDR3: CASSPLASGNEQFF

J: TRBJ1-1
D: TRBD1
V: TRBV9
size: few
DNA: TGTGCCAGCAGCCCCGGGACAGGGAGGGCTTTCTTT
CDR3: CASSPGTGRAFF

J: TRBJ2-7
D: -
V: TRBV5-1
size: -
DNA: TGCGCCAGCAGCTCACCGGGACATGTCGAGCAGTACTTC
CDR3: CASSSPGHVEQYF

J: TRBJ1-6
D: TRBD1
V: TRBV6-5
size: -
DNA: TGTGCCAGCAGGCCACGACAGGGGATGAATTCACCCCTCCACTTT
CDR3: CASRPRQGMNSPLHF

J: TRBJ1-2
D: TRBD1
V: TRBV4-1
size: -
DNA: TGCGCCAGCAGCCAAGATGCCGGGACAGGGGGTGGCTACACCTTC
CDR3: CASSQDAGTGGGYTF

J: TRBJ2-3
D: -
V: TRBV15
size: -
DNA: TGTGCCACCAGCAGAGATGGGCTATGGACAGATACGCAGTATTTT
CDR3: CATSRDGLWTDTQYF

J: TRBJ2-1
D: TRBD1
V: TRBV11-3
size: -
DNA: TGTGCCAGCAGCTCCGAAGGGACAGGGGGCAGTGAGCAGTTCTTC
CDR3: CASSSEGTGGSEQFF

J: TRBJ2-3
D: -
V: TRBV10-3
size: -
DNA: TGTGCCATCAGTGAGTCGATTCCGGGAGCGGATACGCAGTATTTT
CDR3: CAISESIPGADTQYF

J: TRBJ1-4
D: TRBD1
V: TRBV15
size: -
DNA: TGTGCCACCAGCTCCCGGGACAGGGGAACAGCAACTAATGAAAAACTGTTTTTT
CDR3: CATSSRDRGTATNEKLFF

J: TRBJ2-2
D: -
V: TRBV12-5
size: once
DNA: TGTGCTAGTGGCGAAAACATGAACACCGGGGAGCTGTTTTTT
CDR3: CASGENMNTGELFF

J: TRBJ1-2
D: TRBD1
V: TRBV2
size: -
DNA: TGTGCCAGCAGTGGGACAGGGGGCGGCTATGGCTACACCTTC
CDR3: CASSGTGGGYGYTF

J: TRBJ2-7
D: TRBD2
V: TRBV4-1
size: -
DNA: TGCGCCAGCAGCCAAGAATCGCTAGCGGGGGAGTCCTACGAGCAGTACTTC
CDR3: CASSQESLAGESYEQYF

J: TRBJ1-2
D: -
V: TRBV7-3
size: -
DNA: TGTGCCAGCAGCCCAGGACTGGGCAACGACGGCTACACCTTC
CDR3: CASSPGLGNDGYTF

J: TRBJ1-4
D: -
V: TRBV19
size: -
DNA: TGTGCCAGTTTCCCGGGGGAAGGGTTAAAACTGTTTTTT
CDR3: CASFPGEGLKLFF

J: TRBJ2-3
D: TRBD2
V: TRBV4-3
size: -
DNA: TGCGCCAGCAGCCAAGCGGAACTAGCGGACACAGATACGCAGTATTTT
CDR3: CASSQAELADTDTQYF

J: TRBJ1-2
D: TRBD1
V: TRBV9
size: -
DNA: TGTGCCAGCAGCCCCCGATCGACAGGGAGTAGCTATGGCTACACCTTC
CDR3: CASSPRSTGSSYGYTF

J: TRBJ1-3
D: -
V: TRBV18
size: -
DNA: TGTGCCAGCTCACCGGGGGGTCGCACTCTCTCTGGAAACACCATATATTTT
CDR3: CASSPGGRTLSGNTIYF

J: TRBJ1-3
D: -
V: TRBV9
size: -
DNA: TGTGCCAGCAGCGTAGGGAGCTCTGGAAACACCATATATTTT
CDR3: CASSVGSSGNTIYF

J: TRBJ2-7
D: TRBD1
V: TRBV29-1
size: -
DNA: TGCAGCGTTGGCTCTGGACAGGGGTACGAGCAGTACTTC
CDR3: CSVGSGQGYEQYF

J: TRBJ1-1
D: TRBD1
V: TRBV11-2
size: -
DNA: TGTGCCAGCAGCCAAAGGACAGGGAGGACCACTGAAGCTTTCTTT
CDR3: CASSQRTGRTTEAFF

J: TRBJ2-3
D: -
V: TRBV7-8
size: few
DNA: TGTGCCAGCAGCTCCGAGTCAGATACGCAGTATTTT
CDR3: CASSSESDTQYF

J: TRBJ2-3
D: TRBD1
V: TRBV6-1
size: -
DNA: TGTGCCAGCAGTGGGGGGGCAGGGGGCATGACAGATACGCAGTATTTT
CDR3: CASSGGAGGMTDTQYF

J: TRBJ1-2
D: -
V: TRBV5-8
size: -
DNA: TGTGCCGCTACTCTGGCGGTCTTTTATGGCTACACCTTC
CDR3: CAATLAVFYGYTF

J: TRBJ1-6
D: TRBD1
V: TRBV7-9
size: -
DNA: TGTGCCAGCAGCCCCCCGACCCGAAGACAGGGCCATTCACCCCTCCACTTT
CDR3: CASSPPTRRQGHSPLHF

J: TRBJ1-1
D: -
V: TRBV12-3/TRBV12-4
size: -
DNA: TGTGCCAGCAGTGCTAAGGGGACTGAAGCTTTCTTT
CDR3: CASSAKGTEAFF

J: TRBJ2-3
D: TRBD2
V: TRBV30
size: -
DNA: TGTGCCTGGAGGGAAGCGGGGGCCACAGATACGCAGTATTTT
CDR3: CAWREAGATDTQYF

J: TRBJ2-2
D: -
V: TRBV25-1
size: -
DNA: TGTGCCAGCAGTGAATTGGCGGGGGCCCTCACCGGGGAGCTGTTTTTT
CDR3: CASSELAGALTGELFF

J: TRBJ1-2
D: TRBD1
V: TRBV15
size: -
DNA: TGTGCCACCAGCAAAGGAAGGACAGGCATTTGGGACTATGGCTACACCTTC
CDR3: CATSKGRTGIWDYGYTF